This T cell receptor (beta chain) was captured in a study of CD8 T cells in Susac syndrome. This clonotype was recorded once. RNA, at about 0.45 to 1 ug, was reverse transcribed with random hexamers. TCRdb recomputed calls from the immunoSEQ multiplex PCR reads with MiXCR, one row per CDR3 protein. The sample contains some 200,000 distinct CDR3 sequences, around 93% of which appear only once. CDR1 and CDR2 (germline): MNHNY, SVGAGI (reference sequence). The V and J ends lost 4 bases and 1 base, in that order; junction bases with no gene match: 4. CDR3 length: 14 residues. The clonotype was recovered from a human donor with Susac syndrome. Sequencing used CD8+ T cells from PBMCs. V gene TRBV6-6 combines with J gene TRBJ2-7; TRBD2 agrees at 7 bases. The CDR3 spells CASSSGRFSYEQYF. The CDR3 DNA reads TGTGCCAGCAGTTCCGGGAGGTTTTCCTACGAGCAGTACTTC.